A selection of T cell receptor beta chains follows, all from one sample in a study of PD-1 blockade in classical Hodgkin lymphoma. Sequencing used immunoSEQ multiplex PCR; TCRdb keeps in-frame clones, though not all of them. The data contain about 50,000 clones, approximately 76% of them singletons. Material: peripheral blood mononuclear cells (PBMCs), obtained before the fourth cycle of nivolumab. All receptors derive from a human donor with classical Hodgkin lymphoma. Each CDR3 is given with its conserved first and last residue. D genes are given only for firm matches. Clone size appears in some rows only: once, few, many, or a class for an expanded clone.

v_call	clone_size	d_call	j_call	cdr3_aa	cdr3_nt
TRBV10-2	.	.	TRBJ2-1	CASSKASSGIDEQFF	TGCGCCAGCAGTAAAGCGTCTAGTGGAATCGATGAGCAGTTCTTC
TRBV7-6	.	.	TRBJ2-1	CASSNSYNEQFF	TGTGCCAGCAGCAACTCCTACAATGAGCAGTTCTTC
TRBV7-2	.	TRBD1	TRBJ1-5	CASSLGGGGGQPQHF	TGTGCCAGCAGCTTAGGAGGGGGCGGTGGTCAGCCCCAGCATTTT
TRBV11-2	.	TRBD1	TRBJ1-2	CASSPTTGTGAYGYTF	TGTGCCAGCAGCCCTACCACCGGGACAGGGGCCTATGGCTACACCTTC
TRBV7-7	.	TRBD1	TRBJ2-2	CASSLGSGTGFHGELFF	TGTGCTAGCAGCCTAGGGTCCGGGACAGGGTTTCACGGGGAGCTGTTTTTT
TRBV9	.	.	TRBJ2-3	CASSVGPGSDTQYF	TGTGCCAGCAGCGTAGGCCCGGGGTCAGATACGCAGTATTTT
TRBV9	.	.	TRBJ2-2	CASSVVAGGVGELFF	TGTGCCAGCAGCGTAGTAGCCGGGGGCGTCGGGGAGCTGTTTTTT
TRBV5-6	few	.	TRBJ2-5	CASSQTGTQETQYF	TGTGCCAGCAGCCAAACAGGGACTCAAGAGACCCAGTACTTC
TRBV30	.	TRBD1	TRBJ2-2	CAFRTGPGELFF	TGTGCCTTTCGGACAGGACCCGGGGAGCTGTTTTTT
TRBV7-6	.	TRBD2	TRBJ2-3	CASSLVAGIVTTQYF	TGTGCCAGCAGCTTAGTAGCGGGAATTGTAACTACGCAGTATTTT
TRBV7-2	.	TRBD2	TRBJ2-1	CASSLTSGAWDEQFF	TGTGCCAGCAGCTTGACTAGCGGGGCCTGGGATGAGCAGTTCTTC
TRBV6-4	.	.	TRBJ2-2	CASSERDTGELFF	TGTGCCAGCAGTGAGCGGGACACCGGGGAGCTGTTTTTT
TRBV30	.	.	TRBJ1-3	CAWSVTGKAGNTIYF	TGTGCCTGGAGTGTAACAGGGAAAGCTGGAAACACCATATATTTT
TRBV2	.	.	TRBJ1-2	CASSERVINYGYTF	TGTGCCAGCAGTGAAAGGGTAATAAACTATGGCTACACCTTC
TRBV7-3	.	TRBD2	TRBJ2-1	CASSLRAGDNEQFF	TGTGCCAGCAGCTTAAGGGCGGGAGACAATGAGCAGTTCTTC
TRBV6-6	few	.	TRBJ2-3	CASSPLRGDRTDTQYF	TGTGCCAGCAGTCCCTTGCGAGGTGACCGCACAGATACGCAGTATTTT
TRBV5-1	.	.	TRBJ2-7	CASSLGGRETYEQYF	TGCGCCAGCAGCTTGGGGGGACGGGAAACCTACGAGCAGTACTTC
TRBV28	.	.	TRBJ1-4	CASSLAGGEANEKLFF	TGTGCCAGCAGTCTTGCCGGGGGTGAGGCTAATGAAAAACTGTTTTTT
TRBV6-5	.	.	TRBJ1-2	CASSYSGSSFF	TGTGCCAGCAGTTACTCCGGATCTTCTTTCTTC
TRBV19	.	TRBD2	TRBJ2-7	CASSRGGRTYEQYF	TGTGCCAGTAGTAGGGGGGGAAGGACCTACGAGCAGTACTTC
TRBV27	.	.	TRBJ1-3	CASSFRESTIRSGNTIYF	TGTGCCAGCAGTTTTAGGGAGAGCACCATCCGCTCTGGAAACACCATATATTTT
TRBV2	.	.	TRBJ2-5	CASGLSSGETQYF	TGTGCCAGCGGTCTCTCGAGCGGGGAGACCCAGTACTTC
TRBV27	.	.	TRBJ2-7	CASSAGSRAYEQYF	TGTGCCAGCAGCGCGGGATCCAGGGCCTACGAGCAGTACTTC
TRBV7-9	.	TRBD2	TRBJ2-5	CASSAVGLATETQYF	TGTGCCAGCAGCGCCGTCGGACTAGCGACAGAGACCCAGTACTTC
TRBV6-5	.	.	TRBJ1-5	CASSYLGGTPQHF	TGTGCCAGCAGTTATTTAGGGGGAACACCCCAGCATTTT
TRBV9	.	TRBD2	TRBJ2-7	CASSISGDLGEQYF	TGTGCCAGCAGCATTAGCGGGGATCTCGGGGAGCAGTACTTC
TRBV11-2	.	TRBD2	TRBJ2-3	CASSLGASGSGTDTQYF	TGTGCCAGCAGCTTAGGGGCTAGCGGGAGTGGAACAGATACGCAGTATTTT